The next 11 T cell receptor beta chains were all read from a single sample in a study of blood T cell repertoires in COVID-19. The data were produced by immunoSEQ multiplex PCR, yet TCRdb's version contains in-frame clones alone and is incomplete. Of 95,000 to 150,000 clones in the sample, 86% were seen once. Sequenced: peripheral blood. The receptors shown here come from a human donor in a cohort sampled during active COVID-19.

This CDR3 reads CASSLVTDRGRRGYTF. In DNA form, the CDR3 reads TGTGCCAGCAGCTTGGTAACTGACAGGGGGAGGCGTGGCTACACCTTC. The V call is TRBV5-6, the J call TRBJ1-2, with 9 bases identical to TRBD1. Germline CDR1 is SGHDT and CDR2 is YYEEEE. The CDR3 totals 16 residues. The V gene end was trimmed by 0 bases and the J gene end by 7 bases; junction bases not matched to a gene: 10.

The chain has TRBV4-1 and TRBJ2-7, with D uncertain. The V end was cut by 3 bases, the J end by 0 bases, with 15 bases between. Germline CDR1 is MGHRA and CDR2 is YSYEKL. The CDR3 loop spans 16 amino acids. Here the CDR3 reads CASSQSSTHTSYEQYF. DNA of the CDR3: TGCGCCAGCAGCCAGTCTTCGACTCATACCTCCTACGAGCAGTACTTC.

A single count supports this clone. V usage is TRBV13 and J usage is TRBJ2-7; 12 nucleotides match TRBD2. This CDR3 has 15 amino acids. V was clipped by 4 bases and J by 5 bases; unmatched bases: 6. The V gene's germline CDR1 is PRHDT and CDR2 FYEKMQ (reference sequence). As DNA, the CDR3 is TGTGCCAGCAGCTGGGCTAGCGGGAGGGGGGACGAGCAGTACTTC. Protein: CASSWASGRGDEQYF.

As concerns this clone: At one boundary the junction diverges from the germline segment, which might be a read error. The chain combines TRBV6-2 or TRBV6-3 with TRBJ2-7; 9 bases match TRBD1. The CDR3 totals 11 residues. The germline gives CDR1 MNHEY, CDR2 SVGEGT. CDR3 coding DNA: TGTGCCAGCAGTTCCGGACAGGGGAGGAACTTC. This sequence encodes CASSSGQGRNF.

The CDR3 protein is CASSDFFGGYEQYF. DNA for the CDR3: TGTGCCAGCAGTGATTTTTTCGGGGGCTACGAGCAGTACTTC. This rearrangement joins TRBV6-1 to TRBJ2-7; D is perhaps TRBD2 (6 bases). The V gene's germline CDR1 is MNHNS and CDR2 SASEGT. V was cut by 3 bases and J by 3 bases, with 12 bases left in between. The CDR3 is made up of 14 amino acids.

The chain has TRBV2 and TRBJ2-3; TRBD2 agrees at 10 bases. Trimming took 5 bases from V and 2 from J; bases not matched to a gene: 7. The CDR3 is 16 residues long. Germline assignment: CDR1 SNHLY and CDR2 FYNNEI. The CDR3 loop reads CASSRLAGVITDTQYF. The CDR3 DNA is TGTGCCAGCAGTCGGCTAGCGGGAGTAATCACAGATACGCAGTATTTT.

The CDR3, as DNA: TGTGCCAGCACCCTTGGGTCCGGGACAGTCAAGGAGACCCAGTACTTC. Residues: CASTLGSGTVKETQYF. V and J are TRBV5-6 and TRBJ2-5; 7 nucleotides align to TRBD1. Germline lookup yields CDR1 SGHDT and CDR2 YYEEEE. V dropped 6 bases and J dropped 5; count of bases not matched to a gene: 16. The CDR3 has 16 amino acids. Variable domain in full (rest from reference TRBV5-6 and TRBJ2-5): DAGVTQSPTHLIKTRGQQVTLRCSPKSGHDTVSWYQQALGQGPQFIFQYYEEEERQRGNFPDRFSGHQFPNYSSELNVNALLLGDSALYLCASTLGSGTVKETQYFGPGTRLLVL.

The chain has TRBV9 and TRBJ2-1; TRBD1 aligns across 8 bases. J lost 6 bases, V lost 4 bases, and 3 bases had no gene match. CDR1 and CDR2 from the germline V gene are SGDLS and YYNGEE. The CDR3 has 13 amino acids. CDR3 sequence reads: CASSPQGANEQFF. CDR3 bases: TGTGCCAGCAGCCCTCAGGGGGCCAATGAGCAGTTCTTC.

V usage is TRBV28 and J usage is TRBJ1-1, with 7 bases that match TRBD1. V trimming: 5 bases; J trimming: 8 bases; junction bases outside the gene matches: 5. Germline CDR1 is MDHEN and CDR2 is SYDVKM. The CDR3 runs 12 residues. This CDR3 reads CASSTPTGEAFF. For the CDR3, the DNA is TGTGCCAGCAGTACACCGACAGGGGAAGCTTTCTTT.

The CDR3 region is CASSSGDSGNTIYF. For the CDR3, the DNA is TGTGCCAGCAGCTCGGGGGACTCTGGAAACACCATATATTTT. V usage is TRBV5-4 and J usage is TRBJ1-3, with D maybe TRBD1 (5 bases). This CDR3 is built from 14 residues. Germline CDR1 is SGHNT and CDR2 is YYREEE (reference sequence). Trimming stripped 3 bases from V and 0 bases from J, with 7 bases between.

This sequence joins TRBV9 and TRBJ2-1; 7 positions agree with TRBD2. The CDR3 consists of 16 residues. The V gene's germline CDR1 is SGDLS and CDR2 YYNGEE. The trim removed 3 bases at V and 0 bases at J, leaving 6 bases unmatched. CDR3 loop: CASSDPGLHSYNEQFF. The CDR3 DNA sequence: TGTGCCAGCAGCGACCCGGGACTACACTCCTACAATGAGCAGTTCTTC.